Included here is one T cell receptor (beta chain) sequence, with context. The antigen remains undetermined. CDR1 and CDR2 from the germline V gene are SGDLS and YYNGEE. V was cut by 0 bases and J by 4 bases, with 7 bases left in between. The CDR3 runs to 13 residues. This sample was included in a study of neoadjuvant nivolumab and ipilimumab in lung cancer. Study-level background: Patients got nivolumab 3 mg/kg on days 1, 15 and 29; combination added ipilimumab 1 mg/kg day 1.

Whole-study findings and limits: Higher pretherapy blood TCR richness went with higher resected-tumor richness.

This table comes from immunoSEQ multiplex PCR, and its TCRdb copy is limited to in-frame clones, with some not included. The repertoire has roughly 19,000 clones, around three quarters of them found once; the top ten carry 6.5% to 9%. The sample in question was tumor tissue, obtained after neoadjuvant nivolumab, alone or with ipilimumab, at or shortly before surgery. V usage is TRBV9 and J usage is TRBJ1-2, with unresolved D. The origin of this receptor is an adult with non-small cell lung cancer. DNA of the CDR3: TGTGCCAGCAGCGTAGGGCCTTCCTATGGCTACACCTTC. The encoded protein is CASSVGPSYGYTF.